This T cell receptor (beta chain) was captured by sequencing in a study of OX40 agonist ivuxolimab in advanced cancers. With baseline, cycle 4 day 1, and cycle 7 day 1 as timepoints, blood was sampled. CDR1 SGHNT and CDR2 YYREEE come from the germline V gene (reference sequence). The V gene end was trimmed by 6 bases and the J gene end by 4 bases; junction bases not matched to a gene: 10. The CDR3 length is 15 residues. Regarding the study as a whole: Expanded peripheral T-cell antigen specificity went undetermined. Both CD4+ and CD8+ T cell populations in blood had undergone clonal expansion by week 6 at 0.1 to 3.0 mg/kg.

A single count supports this clone. Its antigen is as yet unknown. Using immunoSEQ multiplex PCR, the repertoire was profiled, and TCRdb retains in-frame clones only, with some absent. In the table there are around 75,000 clones, roughly 80% of which are singletons. The TCR was taken from an adult with an advanced solid tumor such as melanoma, head and neck, liver or kidney cancer. Here the sequenced sample was CD4+ or CD8+ T cells sorted from blood, taken in a trial of the OX40 agonist ivuxolimab. The chain has TRBV5-4 and TRBJ2-5, with 9 bases aligning to TRBD1. CDR3 loop: CASIRDRGSGETQYF. The CDR3, as DNA: TGTGCCAGCATTCGAGACAGGGGGTCCGGAGAGACCCAGTACTTC.